This entry describes one TCR beta chain. CDR3-region Arm-PCR and iRepertoire HTBI primers produced the TCR beta libraries. TCRdb reprocessed the multiplex PCR reads via MiXCR and lists one record per CDR3 protein. The top ten clones hold over 7% of a sample with more than 450,000 distinct CDR3 sequences, around 13% of them seen once. The entry originates in a study of regulatory T cells in long-lasting Graves disease. Trimming cost V 1 base and J 3 bases, with 8 bases left between them. The CDR3 spans 13 residues. Germline V lookup: CDR1 SGHRS, CDR2 YFSETQ. Time point here: newly diagnosed GD, antithyroid drugs for less than 3 months. After RNA was extracted from PBMCs, the TCR library was made from it. These records were also assigned to another study, of T cells in Graves' hyperthyroidism and ophthalmopathy. This second report adds: First-round RT-PCR with HTBI primers amplified the TCR CDR3 region. A 13 V-J model separated ophthalmopathy from stable hyperthyroidism. With a median lead of approximately 6.4 months before onset, the model predicted ophthalmopathy.

The sample in question was peripheral blood mononuclear cells (PBMCs), obtained at new diagnosis, from a patient treated with antithyroid drugs. This TCR derives from a woman younger than 45 with Graves disease. The chain carries TRBV5-1 and TRBJ2-7; TRBD1 is a possible D gene (5 bases). The CDR3 DNA sequence: TGCGCCAGCAGCTTGAGGGGCTACTACGAGCAGTACTTC. Protein product: CASSLRGYYEQYF.